These T cell receptor beta chains were read from a single sample in a study of T cells expressing NK-cell markers. Each CDR3 protein gets one entry in TCRdb, which reprocessed the 5' RACE reads and gives no DNA. The sample holds under 200,000 distinct CDR3 sequences. The specimen sequenced was blood T cells: a sorted CD56 or NKG2C T cell subset, CD4+ or CD8+ T cells, or bulk PBMC T cells (not recorded which). The receptors come from a woman between 18 and 70 years old in good health. Both conserved end residues are part of each CDR3. Fields, in order: V gene, J gene, CDR3 protein.

V gene: TRBV4-2
J gene: TRBJ1-6
CDR3 protein: CASSQDPGVRNSPLHF

V gene: TRBV5-1
J gene: TRBJ2-3
CDR3 protein: CASTYPATDTQYF

V gene: TRBV12-3/TRBV12-4
J gene: TRBJ2-3
CDR3 protein: CASSPGQAGTDTQYF

V gene: TRBV29-1
J gene: TRBJ1-1
CDR3 protein: CSSLRGTNTEAFF

V gene: TRBV5-1
J gene: TRBJ1-5
CDR3 protein: CASSREGTNQPQHF

V gene: TRBV5-1
J gene: TRBJ2-5
CDR3 protein: CASSLGWGTSANQETQYF

V gene: TRBV5-1
J gene: TRBJ1-2
CDR3 protein: CASSLETPIGGYTF

V gene: TRBV10-3
J gene: TRBJ1-2
CDR3 protein: CAISEGGTSGYTF

V gene: TRBV13
J gene: TRBJ2-7
CDR3 protein: CASSAPPRDRAYEQYF

V gene: TRBV29-1
J gene: TRBJ2-3
CDR3 protein: CSTGPRTDTQYF

V gene: TRBV3-1
J gene: TRBJ1-5
CDR3 protein: CASSQVPRQPQHF

V gene: TRBV2
J gene: TRBJ2-7
CDR3 protein: CASSESGGYEQYF

V gene: TRBV4-2
J gene: TRBJ2-1
CDR3 protein: CASSQTSGRGSSYNEQFF

V gene: TRBV6-1
J gene: TRBJ2-2
CDR3 protein: CASSEYPGTNTGELFF

V gene: TRBV4-1
J gene: TRBJ2-1
CDR3 protein: CASSFGTAAYNEQFF

V gene: TRBV29-1
J gene: TRBJ2-5
CDR3 protein: CSAYRDLTQETQYF

V gene: TRBV3-1
J gene: TRBJ2-3
CDR3 protein: CASSQGQGVSRGQYF

V gene: TRBV9
J gene: TRBJ1-5
CDR3 protein: CASSPGGWDPPQHF

V gene: TRBV5-1
J gene: TRBJ2-5
CDR3 protein: CASSLAHTTQETQYF

V gene: TRBV20-1
J gene: TRBJ1-5
CDR3 protein: CSASLGQPQHF

V gene: TRBV12-3/TRBV12-4
J gene: TRBJ2-5
CDR3 protein: CASGLAGVQETQYF

V gene: TRBV7-2
J gene: TRBJ2-1
CDR3 protein: CASSQLAGGGEQFF

V gene: TRBV20-1
J gene: TRBJ2-5
CDR3 protein: CSANGGGISGETQYF

V gene: TRBV3-1
J gene: TRBJ2-1
CDR3 protein: CASSYIYNEQFF

V gene: TRBV5-1
J gene: TRBJ2-3
CDR3 protein: CASGVGSTDTQYF

V gene: TRBV12-3/TRBV12-4
J gene: TRBJ2-7
CDR3 protein: CASSRAGEQYF

V gene: TRBV29-1
J gene: TRBJ2-5
CDR3 protein: CSVTPGTFQETQYF

V gene: TRBV7-2
J gene: TRBJ2-1
CDR3 protein: CASSFLGSSGRYNEQFF

V gene: TRBV15
J gene: TRBJ2-7
CDR3 protein: CATSRTAEEAEQYF

V gene: TRBV29-1
J gene: TRBJ1-2
CDR3 protein: CSVESRARGGRGYTF

V gene: TRBV9
J gene: TRBJ1-1
CDR3 protein: CASSVDDGSNTEAFF

V gene: TRBV7-8
J gene: TRBJ1-1
CDR3 protein: CASSSTQRQMNTEAFF

V gene: TRBV29-1
J gene: TRBJ1-2
CDR3 protein: CSVGGGEGYGYTF

V gene: TRBV7-8
J gene: TRBJ2-1
CDR3 protein: CASSPRTGDWDEQFF

V gene: TRBV5-1
J gene: TRBJ2-1
CDR3 protein: CASSPVWNEQFF

V gene: TRBV12-3/TRBV12-4
J gene: TRBJ2-3
CDR3 protein: CASSPIAGTTDTQYF

V gene: TRBV12-3/TRBV12-4
J gene: TRBJ1-4
CDR3 protein: CASTRGTGLNEKLFF

V gene: TRBV7-3
J gene: TRBJ2-5
CDR3 protein: CASSPGGRAQAQYF

V gene: TRBV3-1
J gene: TRBJ2-3
CDR3 protein: CASSQDAGGDTQYF

V gene: TRBV20-1
J gene: TRBJ2-2
CDR3 protein: CSARGLAGSTGELFF

V gene: TRBV19
J gene: TRBJ2-2
CDR3 protein: CASTPTGVWTGELFF

V gene: TRBV3-1
J gene: TRBJ1-6
CDR3 protein: CASSQGTTFNSPLHF

V gene: TRBV28
J gene: TRBJ1-2
CDR3 protein: CASSRGGYGYTF